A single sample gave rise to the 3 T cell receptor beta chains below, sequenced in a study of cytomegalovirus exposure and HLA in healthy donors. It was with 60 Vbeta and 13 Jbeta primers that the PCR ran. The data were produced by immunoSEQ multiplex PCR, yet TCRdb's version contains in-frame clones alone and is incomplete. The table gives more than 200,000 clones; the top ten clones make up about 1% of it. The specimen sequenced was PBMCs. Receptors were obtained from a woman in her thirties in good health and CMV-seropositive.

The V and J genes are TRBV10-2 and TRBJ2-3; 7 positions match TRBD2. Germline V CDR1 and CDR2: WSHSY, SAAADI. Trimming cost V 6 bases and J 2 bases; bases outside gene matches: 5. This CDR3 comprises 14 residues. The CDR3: CASRPAGATDTQYF. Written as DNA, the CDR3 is TGCGCCAGCAGACCCGCGGGAGCCACAGATACGCAGTATTTT.

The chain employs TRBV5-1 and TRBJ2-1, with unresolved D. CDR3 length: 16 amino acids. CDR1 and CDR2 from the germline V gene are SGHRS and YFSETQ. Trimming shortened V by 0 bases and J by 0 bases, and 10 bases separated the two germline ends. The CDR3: CASSLVAVSSYNEQFF. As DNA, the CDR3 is TGCGCCAGCAGCTTGGTTGCGGTGAGCTCCTACAATGAGCAGTTCTTC.

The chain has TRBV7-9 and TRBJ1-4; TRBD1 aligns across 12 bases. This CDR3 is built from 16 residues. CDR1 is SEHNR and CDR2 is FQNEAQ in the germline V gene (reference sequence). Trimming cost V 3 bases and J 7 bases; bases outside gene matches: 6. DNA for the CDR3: TGTGCCAGCAGCTTGGGGGACAGGGGGCCATTTGAAAAACTGTTTTTT. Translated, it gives CASSLGDRGPFEKLFF.